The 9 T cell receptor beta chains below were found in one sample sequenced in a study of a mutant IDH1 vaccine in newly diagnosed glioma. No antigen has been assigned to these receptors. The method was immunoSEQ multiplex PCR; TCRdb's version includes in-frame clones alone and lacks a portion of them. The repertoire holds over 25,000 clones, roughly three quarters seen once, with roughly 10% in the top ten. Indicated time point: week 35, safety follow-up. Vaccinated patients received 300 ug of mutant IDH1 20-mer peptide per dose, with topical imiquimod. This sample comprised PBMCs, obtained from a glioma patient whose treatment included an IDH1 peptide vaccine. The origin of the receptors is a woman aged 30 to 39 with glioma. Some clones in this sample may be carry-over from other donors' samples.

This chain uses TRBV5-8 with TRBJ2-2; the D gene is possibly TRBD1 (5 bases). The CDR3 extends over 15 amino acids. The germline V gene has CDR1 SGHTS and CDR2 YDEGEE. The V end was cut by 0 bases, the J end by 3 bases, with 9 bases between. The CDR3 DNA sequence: TGTGCCAGCAGCTTGGGAACAGGAGACACCGGGGAGCTGTTTTTT. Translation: CASSLGTGDTGELFF.

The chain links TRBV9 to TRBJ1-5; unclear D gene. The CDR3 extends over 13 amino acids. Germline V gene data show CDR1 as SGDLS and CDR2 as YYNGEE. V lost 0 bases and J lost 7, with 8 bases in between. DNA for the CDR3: TGTGCCAGCAGCGTAGCTGTGGGACAGCCCCAGCATTTT. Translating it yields CASSVAVGQPQHF.

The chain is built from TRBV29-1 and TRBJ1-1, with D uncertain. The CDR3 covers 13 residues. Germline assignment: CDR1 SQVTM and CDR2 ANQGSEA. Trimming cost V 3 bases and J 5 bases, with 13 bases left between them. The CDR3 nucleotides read TGCAGCGTTGAGGGCCTCAAAAAGACTGAAGCTTTCTTT. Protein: CSVEGLKKTEAFF.

The CDR3: CASSIRTTGTQYF. The CDR3 DNA sequence: TGTGCCAGTAGTATAAGGACTACAGGGACCCAGTACTTC. V and J are TRBV19 and TRBJ2-5; D perhaps matches TRBD2 (6 bases). Germline V CDR1 and CDR2: LNHDA, SQIVND (reference sequence). V was clipped by 2 bases and J by 7 bases, with 11 bases between them. The CDR3 is 13 amino acids.

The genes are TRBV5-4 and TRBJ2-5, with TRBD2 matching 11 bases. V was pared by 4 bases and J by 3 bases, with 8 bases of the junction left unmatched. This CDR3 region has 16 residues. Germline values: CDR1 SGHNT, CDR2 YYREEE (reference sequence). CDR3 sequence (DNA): TGTGCCAGCAGCCCGACTAGCGGGACTGGCGAAGAGACCCAGTACTTC. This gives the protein CASSPTSGTGEETQYF.

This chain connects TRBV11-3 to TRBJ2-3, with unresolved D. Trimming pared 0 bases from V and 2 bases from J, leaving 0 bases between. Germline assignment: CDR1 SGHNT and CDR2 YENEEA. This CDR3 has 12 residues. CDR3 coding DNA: TGTGCCAGCAGCTTAGACACAGATACGCAGTATTTT. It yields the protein CASSLDTDTQYF.

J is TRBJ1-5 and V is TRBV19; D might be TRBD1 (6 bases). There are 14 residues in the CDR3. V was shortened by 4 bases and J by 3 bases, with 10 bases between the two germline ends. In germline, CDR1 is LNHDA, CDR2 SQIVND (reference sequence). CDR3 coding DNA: TGTGCCAGTAGTACCGGACAGTTCAATCAGCCCCAGCATTTT. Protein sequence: CASSTGQFNQPQHF.

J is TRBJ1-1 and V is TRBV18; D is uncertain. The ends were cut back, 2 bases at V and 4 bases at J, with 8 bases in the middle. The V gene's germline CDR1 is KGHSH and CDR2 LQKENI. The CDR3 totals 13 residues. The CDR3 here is CASSPGLGTEAFF. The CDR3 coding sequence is TGTGCCAGCTCACCAGGCCTTGGCACTGAAGCTTTCTTT.

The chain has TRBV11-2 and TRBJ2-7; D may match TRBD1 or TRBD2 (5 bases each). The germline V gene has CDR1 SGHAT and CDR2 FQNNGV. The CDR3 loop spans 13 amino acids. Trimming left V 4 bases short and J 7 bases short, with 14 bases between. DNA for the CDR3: TGTGCCAGCAGCTCAACCGGGGCGTGGGAGCAGTACTTC. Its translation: CASSSTGAWEQYF.